These 26 T cell receptor beta chains were all obtained from the same sample, sequenced in a study of cytomegalovirus exposure and HLA in healthy donors. Primers: 60 Vbeta forward and 13 Jbeta reverse. Libraries were prepared by immunoSEQ multiplex PCR; TCRdb keeps only in-frame clonotypes and omits some of them. The sample contains over 100,000 clones, 65% to 75% of which appear only once. Material for sequencing was PBMCs. These receptors were obtained from a man aged 25-40 years in good health and CMV-seropositive.

This chain joins TRBV5-4 and TRBJ1-3, with 7 bases that match TRBD1. J lost 2 bases, V lost 3 bases, and 5 bases had no gene match. The CDR3 extends over 15 amino acids. Germline CDR1 and CDR2: SGHNT and YYREEE (reference sequence). The CDR3 nucleotides are TGTGCCAGCAGCTCCAACCAGGGGGCTGGAAACACCATATATTTT. Translated, it gives CASSSNQGAGNTIYF.

This clone showed up just a few times. The chain has TRBV7-2 and TRBJ2-5; 9 nucleotides agree with TRBD2. J lost 6 bases, V lost 5 bases, and 13 bases had no gene match. Germline values: CDR1 SGHTA, CDR2 FQGNSA. The CDR3 contains 16 residues. The CDR3 DNA sequence: TGTGCCAGCAGCGGGGAGAGCCTAGCGGGGCGTCAGACCCAGTACTTC. Its translation is CASSGESLAGRQTQYF.

The V and J genes are TRBV2 and TRBJ1-2; TRBD1 aligns across 8 bases. With 1 base clipped from V and 0 bases from J, the junction kept 4 bases outside the gene matches. CDR1 and CDR2 (germline): SNHLY, FYNNEI. This CDR3 contains 16 residues. CDR3 protein: CASSEGQGAPNYGYTF. CDR3 DNA sequence: TGTGCCAGCAGTGAAGGGCAGGGGGCCCCTAACTATGGCTACACCTTC.

The CDR3 region has the DNA TGTGCCAGCAGCGGGGGGGACGTAGCCAAAAACATTCAGTACTTC. Its translation: CASSGGDVAKNIQYF. This rearrangement joins TRBV5-4 to TRBJ2-4; 7 bases line up with TRBD2. Trimming cost V 4 bases and J 0 bases; bases outside gene matches: 4. The CDR3 consists of 15 residues. The V gene's germline CDR1 is SGHNT and CDR2 YYREEE (reference sequence).

The V call is TRBV5-6, the J call TRBJ2-5; TRBD2 is a possible D gene (5 bases). The J call is doubtful: the DNA matches TRBJ2-7 better. CDR3 size: 15 residues. Per germline, CDR1 SGHDT and CDR2 YYEEEE. The CDR3 sequence: CASSLLGSGRDEQYF. The CDR3 DNA reads as TGTGCCAGCAGCTTGTTAGGATCCGGGCGGGACGAGCAGTACTTC.

This clone was observed a single time. The CDR3 DNA reads as TGTGCCAGCTCACCAAAGATCAGGGAAGAGACCCAGTACTTC. It yields the protein CASSPKIREETQYF. The V gene is TRBV18, the J gene TRBJ2-5, with D maybe TRBD1 (5 bases). Germline CDR1 reads KGHSH; CDR2 reads LQKENI. This CDR3 is 14 amino acids long. V shed 2 bases and J shed 3 bases, with 10 bases lying between them.

The chain has TRBV9 and TRBJ2-3, with D tentatively TRBD2 (6 bases). Germline assignment: CDR1 SGDLS and CDR2 YYNGEE. This CDR3 has 15 amino acids. V shed 4 bases and J shed 8 bases, with 20 bases lying between them. The CDR3 sequence: CASSSSRGAGSTQYF. The CDR3 DNA reads as TGTGCCAGCAGCTCCTCTCGTGGGGCGGGGAGTACGCAGTATTTT.

This clone was seen a few times. This chain connects TRBV4-1 to TRBJ2-7, with 8 bases lining up with TRBD1. This CDR3 is built from 14 residues. V shed 4 bases, J shed 5 bases, and the junction held 7 bases outside the gene matches. Germline-derived CDR1 and CDR2 are MGHRA and YSYEKL. CDR3 sequence reads: CASSPRTGSNEQYF. Written as DNA, the CDR3 is TGCGCCAGCAGCCCGCGGACAGGGAGCAACGAGCAGTACTTC.

This chain links TRBV5-1 with TRBJ1-5; D unclear. Germline V CDR1 and CDR2: SGHRS, YFSETQ. The CDR3 has 18 residues. The ends were cut back, 0 bases at V and 0 bases at J, with 16 bases in the middle. The CDR3 sequence is CASSLGHMEQTSNQPQHF. CDR3 in DNA: TGCGCCAGCAGCTTGGGCCACATGGAACAGACTAGCAATCAGCCCCAGCATTTT.

CDR3 nucleotides: TGCGCCAGCAGCCAAGACTGGCGGACAAATAATGAAAAACTGTTTTTT. Its protein is CASSQDWRTNNEKLFF. The V call is TRBV4-1, the J call TRBJ1-4, with D possibly matching TRBD1 (5 bases). Trimming took off 0 bases at V and 4 bases at J, with 12 bases between the two ends. Looked up from germline, CDR1 is MGHRA and CDR2 is YSYEKL. CDR3 length: 16 amino acids.

In this sample, this clone turned up a few times. The chain combines TRBV12-5 with TRBJ2-2, with 10 bases fitting TRBD1. This CDR3 is 16 amino acids long. Per the germline V gene, CDR1 is LGHNT and CDR2 is FRNRAP. The J segment lost 7 bases and the V segment lost 6 bases, leaving 11 bases of the junction unmatched. The CDR3 nucleotides read TGTGCTAGTGGCTCTCCCGGGACAGGGGAGGTCGGGGAGCTGTTTTTT. Translating gives CASGSPGTGEVGELFF.

V and J are TRBV7-8 and TRBJ1-5; D call uncertain. The V gene's germline CDR1 is SGHVS and CDR2 FQNEAQ. Trimming shortened V by 2 bases and J by 3 bases, and 11 bases separated the two germline ends. There are 15 residues in the CDR3. This chain's CDR3 is CASSLNGLNNQPQHF. The CDR3 nucleotides are TGTGCCAGCAGCTTAAACGGTTTAAACAATCAGCCCCAGCATTTT. Looking up the rest from reference TRBV7-8 and TRBJ1-5 gives the full variable domain: GAGVSQSPRYKVAKRGQDVALRCDPISGHVSLFWYQQALGQGPEFLTYFQNEAQLDKSGLPSDRFFAERPEGSVSTLKIQRTQQEDSAVYLCASSLNGLNNQPQHFGDGTRLSIL.

V is TRBV9 and J is TRBJ2-3; weak D call: TRBD1 (6 bases). This CDR3 is 15 amino acids long. Trimming shortened V by 0 bases and J by 2 bases, and 10 bases separated the two germline ends. Germline V CDR1 and CDR2: SGDLS, YYNGEE. The DNA for the CDR3 is TGTGCCAGCAGCGTAGAGGGGGTGATCACAGATACGCAGTATTTT. Translated, it gives CASSVEGVITDTQYF.

This rearrangement joins TRBV30 to TRBJ2-3; TRBD2 aligns across 12 bases. CDR1 is GTSNPN, CDR2 SVGIG, per germline (reference sequence). This CDR3 is built from 19 residues. V gave up 3 bases and J gave up 5 bases; unmatched junction bases: 18. CDR3 bases: TGTGCCTGGAGGATAGGCCATCTAGCGGGGGGGTTAGTCGTAGATACGCAGTATTTT. This sequence encodes CAWRIGHLAGGLVVDTQYF.

This clone has a handful of counts. V is TRBV15 and J is TRBJ2-1; 7 bases are a match to TRBD1. Germline loops: CDR1 LNHNV, CDR2 YYDKDF (reference sequence). The ends lost 0 bases at V and 6 bases at J; junction bases unmatched: 5. The CDR3 covers 15 residues. CDR3 in DNA: TGTGCCACCAGCAGAGATAGGGGGCCGGGCAATGAGCAGTTCTTC. Translating gives CATSRDRGPGNEQFF. Using reference TRBV15 and TRBJ2-1 for the parts outside the CDR3, the full variable domain is DAMVIQNPRYQVTQFGKPVTLSCSQTLNHNVMYWYQQKSSQAPKLLFHYYDKDFNNEADTPDNFQSRRPNTSFCFLDIRSPGLGDTAMYLCATSRDRGPGNEQFFGPGTRLTVL.

The V gene is TRBV2, the J gene TRBJ2-5; TRBD2 agrees at 11 bases. CDR3 length: 15 residues. V lost 4 bases, J lost 5 bases, and 6 bases stayed unmatched. Germline CDR1 reads SNHLY; CDR2 reads FYNNEI. The CDR3 here is CASSALGLAEETQYF. In DNA, the CDR3 is TGTGCCAGCAGTGCCCTGGGACTAGCGGAGGAGACCCAGTACTTC.

In this sample, this clone turned up once. CDR3: CASSLFPQGLNTEAFF. The CDR3 DNA sequence: TGTGCCAGCAGCTTATTCCCACAGGGGTTGAACACTGAAGCTTTCTTT. The chain combines TRBV5-5 with TRBJ1-1, with 7 bases that match TRBD1. The CDR3 covers 16 residues. Germline values: CDR1 SGHKS, CDR2 YYEKEE (reference sequence). V was pared by 2 bases and J by 0 bases, with 7 bases of the junction left unmatched.

The V call is TRBV7-9, the J call TRBJ2-2, with a tentative D call TRBD1 (5 bases). CDR3 length: 17 residues. Germline-derived CDR1 and CDR2 are SEHNR and FQNEAQ (reference sequence). Trimming stripped 1 base from V and 0 bases from J, with 12 bases between. As DNA, the CDR3 is TGTGCCAGCAGCTTAGGGTCAGGGTTCGCGAACACCGGGGAGCTGTTTTTT. Translating it yields CASSLGSGFANTGELFF. Supplemented by reference TRBV7-9 and TRBJ2-2, the full variable domain reads DTGVSQNPRHKITKRGQNVTFRCDPISEHNRLYWYRQTLGQGPEFLTYFQNEAQLEKSRLLSDRFSAERPKGSFSTLEIQRTEQGDSAMYLCASSLGSGFANTGELFFGEGSRLTVL.

CDR3 amino acids: CASSLDNRGYEQYF. The CDR3 coding sequence is TGTGCCAGCAGCTTAGATAACAGGGGCTACGAGCAGTACTTC. The chain joins TRBV7-2 to TRBJ2-7; the match to TRBD1 covers 7 bases. This CDR3 contains 14 residues. Per germline, CDR1 SGHTA and CDR2 FQGNSA. Trimming at V came to 1 base and at J to 3 bases, leaving 3 bases not matched to a gene. The whole variable domain, filled in from reference TRBV7-2 and TRBJ2-7, reads GAGVSQSPSNKVTEKGKDVELRCDPISGHTALYWYRQSLGQGLEFLIYFQGNSAPDKSGLPSDRFSAERTGGSVSTLTIQRTQQEDSAVYLCASSLDNRGYEQYFGPGTRLTVT.

The chain joins TRBV4-3 to TRBJ2-7; TRBD2 aligns across 7 bases. With V trimmed by 4 bases and J by 2 bases, 11 bases remained unmatched. CDR1 LGHNA and CDR2 YSLEER come from the germline V gene. This CDR3 is 16 amino acids long. CDR3 in DNA: TGCGCCAGCAGCCGCGGGCGGGGGTCCTCCACCTACGAGCAGTACTTC. Its protein product is CASSRGRGSSTYEQYF.

The chain combines TRBV2 with TRBJ2-7; 9 nucleotides line up with TRBD1. Germline V gene data show CDR1 as SNHLY and CDR2 as FYNNEI. The CDR3 contains 13 residues. V shed 8 bases and J 8 bases; nucleotides not matched to a gene: 10. The CDR3: CASGRDRVPKQYF. As DNA, the CDR3 is TGTGCCAGCGGACGGGACAGGGTTCCTAAGCAGTACTTC.

The V gene is TRBV4-2, the J gene TRBJ1-1; a possible D gene is TRBD1 (6 bases). Germline CDR1 reads LGHNA; CDR2 reads YNFKEQ. CDR3 size: 15 residues. Trimming cost V 2 bases and J 1 base, with 11 bases left between them. The CDR3 coding sequence is TGTGCCAGCAGCCAATTTAAGGGACAGAACACTGAAGCTTTCTTT. Translated, it gives CASSQFKGQNTEAFF.

This sequence joins TRBV9 and TRBJ2-3; perhaps TRBD1 as D (6 bases). V shed 4 bases and J shed 2 bases, with 11 bases lying between them. This CDR3 has 14 amino acids. The germline CDR1 and CDR2 sequences are SGDLS and YYNGEE. CDR3 coding DNA: TGTGCCAGCAGCCAAAGGGGGTTCACAGATACGCAGTATTTT. This codes for CASSQRGFTDTQYF.

The J gene is TRBJ2-3, the V gene TRBV7-8, with no clear D. V was clipped by 1 base and J by 1 base, with 9 bases between them. This CDR3 contains 15 residues. Germline CDR1 is SGHVS and CDR2 is FQNEAQ. This CDR3 reads CASSLEATGTDTQYF. The CDR3 DNA sequence: TGTGCCAGCAGCTTAGAAGCGACCGGCACAGATACGCAGTATTTT.

This rearrangement joins TRBV2 to TRBJ1-1; 7 bases are a match to TRBD1. Unmatched junction bases numbered 7, after V lost 5 bases and J lost 4 bases. The CDR3 extends over 14 amino acids. Per the germline V gene, CDR1 is SNHLY and CDR2 is FYNNEI. This CDR3 is CASSQQGSSTEAFF. In DNA form, the CDR3 reads TGTGCCAGCAGTCAACAGGGGAGTAGCACTGAAGCTTTCTTT. Combining the CDR3 with reference TRBV2 and TRBJ1-1 gives the whole variable domain EPEVTQTPSHQVTQMGQEVILRCVPISNHLYFYWYRQILGQKVEFLVSFYNNEISEKSEIFDDQFSVERPDGSNFTLKIRSTKLEDSAMYFCASSQQGSSTEAFFGQGTRLTVV.

This chain links TRBV5-1 with TRBJ2-1, with TRBD1 identical over 10 bases. Germline CDR1 SGHRS, CDR2 YFSETQ. The CDR3 covers 16 residues. With 0 bases clipped from V and 7 bases from J, the junction kept 7 bases outside the gene matches. The DNA of the CDR3 is TGCGCCAGCAGCTTGGATGGGACAGGGGTGGCGAATGAGCAGTTCTTC. Its translation: CASSLDGTGVANEQFF.